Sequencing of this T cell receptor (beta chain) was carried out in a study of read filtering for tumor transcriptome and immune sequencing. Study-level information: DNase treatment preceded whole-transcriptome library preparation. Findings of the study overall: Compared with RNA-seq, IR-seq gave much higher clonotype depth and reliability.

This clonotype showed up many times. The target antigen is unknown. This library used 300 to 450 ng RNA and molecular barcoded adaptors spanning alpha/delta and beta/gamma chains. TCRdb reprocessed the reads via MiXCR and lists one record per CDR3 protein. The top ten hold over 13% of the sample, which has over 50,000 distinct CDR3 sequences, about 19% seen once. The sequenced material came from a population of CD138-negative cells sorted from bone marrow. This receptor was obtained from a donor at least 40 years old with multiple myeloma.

In DNA, the CDR3 is TGCGCCAGCAGCCCCCTTGGCCAGCGGGCTCGCGGCACCGGGGAGCTGTTTTTT. It yields the protein CASSPLGQRARGTGELFF. V usage is TRBV5-1 and J usage is TRBJ2-2, with D possibly TRBD2 on 6 matching bases. The CDR3 is made up of 18 amino acids. Germline assignment: CDR1 SGHRS and CDR2 YFSETQ. Trimming took off 4 bases at V and 4 bases at J, with 23 bases between the two ends.